The next 24 T cell receptor beta chains were all read from a single sample in a study of T cells in Graves' hyperthyroidism and ophthalmopathy. Amplification of TCR beta CDR3 regions was performed using RNA transcripts as template. Initially, a first-round RT-PCR of the TCR CDR3 employed the HTBI primer set. TCRdb analysed the multiplex PCR reads with MiXCR anew, one entry per CDR3 protein. In the table there are some 570,000 distinct CDR3 sequences, over 12% of which are singletons. The sample taken for sequencing was blood. These receptors were collected from a woman under 30 with Graves' ophthalmopathy.

This clonotype was observed many times. The chain recombines TRBV12-3 or TRBV12-4 with TRBJ2-2; the D call may be TRBD1 or TRBD2 (5 bases each). Trimming shortened V by 10 bases and J by 5 bases, and 14 bases separated the two germline ends. There are 13 residues in the CDR3. CDR3: CAIVGEGTGELFF. DNA for the CDR3: TGTGCCATAGTGGGGGAAGGAACCGGGGAGCTGTTTTTT.

The chain combines TRBV4-2 with TRBJ2-3; 13 nucleotides line up with TRBD2. Germline values: CDR1 LGHNA, CDR2 YNFKEQ. Trimming removed 0 bases from V and 4 bases from J; junction bases left unmatched: 1. The CDR3 has 16 residues. The CDR3 nucleotides read TGTGCCAGCAGCCAAGACGGACTAGCGGGGGCAGATACGCAGTATTTT. It is translated as CASSQDGLAGADTQYF.

The sample holds a few counts of this clonotype. The rearrangement joins TRBV18 to TRBJ2-2; the D is unclear. The CDR3 has 15 amino acids. The germline V gene encodes CDR1 KGHSH and CDR2 LQKENI. Trimming shortened V by 3 bases and J by 2 bases, and 10 bases separated the two germline ends. The CDR3 sequence: CASSPAQINTGELFF. As DNA, the CDR3 is TGTGCCAGCTCACCGGCACAGATCAACACCGGGGAGCTGTTTTTT.

This clonotype was observed at least ten times. V is TRBV7-3 and J is TRBJ2-1; D call uncertain. V was shortened by 4 bases and J by 2 bases, with 9 bases between the two germline ends. Germline V gene sequence: CDR1 SGHTA, CDR2 FQGTGA. The CDR3 totals 14 residues. CDR3 in amino acids: CASSSGPTYNEQFF. The CDR3 DNA is TGTGCCAGCAGCTCCGGACCAACCTACAATGAGCAGTTCTTC.

V is TRBV18 and J is TRBJ2-3; 8 bases match TRBD2. The germline V gene encodes CDR1 KGHSH and CDR2 LQKENI. J was trimmed by 1 base and V by 4 bases; bases with no gene match: 4. The CDR3 loop spans 15 amino acids. CDR3 protein: CASSQGAGGTDTQYF. The CDR3 nucleotides read TGTGCCAGCTCACAAGGAGCGGGAGGCACAGATACGCAGTATTTT.

This clonotype has at least ten counts. The chain uses TRBV3-1 and TRBJ2-7; D is possibly TRBD1 (5 bases). CDR3 length: 16 amino acids. The V end was cut by 7 bases, the J end by 1 base, with 20 bases between. Germline V gene data show CDR1 as LGHDT and CDR2 as YNNKEL (reference sequence). This CDR3 reads CASTEASTGRSYEQYF. The CDR3 DNA follows: TGTGCCAGCACCGAGGCCAGCACAGGCAGGTCCTACGAGCAGTACTTC.

At least ten counts were recorded for this clonotype. The chain employs TRBV30 and TRBJ1-2; D uncertain. This CDR3 has 12 residues. Deletions cut 3 bases from V and 2 bases from J, with 7 bases between. The germline CDR1 and CDR2 sequences are GTSNPN and SVGIG (reference sequence). For the CDR3, the DNA is TGTGCCTGGAGCGGAGGGAACTATGGCTACACCTTC. Translated, it gives CAWSGGNYGYTF. Filled out from reference TRBV30 and TRBJ1-2, the complete variable domain reads SQTIHQWPATLVQPVGSPLSLECTVEGTSNPNLYWYRQAAGRGLQLLFYSVGIGQISSEVPQNLSASRPQDRQFILSSKKLLLSDSGFYLCAWSGGNYGYTFGSGTRLTVV.

There are a few counts of this clonotype. The CDR3 nucleotides are TGTGCCACCAGTGATTTGGGTCAGGGCAGCCGATATGGCTACACCTTC. Protein sequence: CATSDLGQGSRYGYTF. This chain links TRBV24-1 with TRBJ1-2, with D possibly being TRBD1 (5 bases). The V end was cut by 0 bases, the J end by 5 bases, with 15 bases between. The CDR3 contains 16 residues. In germline, CDR1 is KGHDR, CDR2 SFDVKD.

This clonotype was found many times. J is TRBJ1-5 and V is TRBV10-3; no clear D. The V end lost 0 bases, the J end lost 5 bases, and 8 bases lay between the germline ends. Looked up from germline, CDR1 is ENHRY and CDR2 is SYGVKD. This CDR3 contains 14 residues. In nucleotides, the CDR3 is TGTGCCATCAGTGAGTCCGACCAATATCAGCCCCAGCATTTT. As protein: CAISESDQYQPQHF.

This clonotype has at least ten counts. V and J are TRBV2 and TRBJ1-1; a weak D match, TRBD1 (5 bases). In germline, CDR1 is SNHLY, CDR2 FYNNEI. V was clipped by 8 bases and J by 5 bases, with 9 bases between them. The CDR3 runs 11 residues. CDR3 in DNA: TGTGCCAGCTCTGGGGCGACTGAAGCTTTCTTT. This translates into CASSGATEAFF.

In its sample, this clonotype was seen many times. In DNA, the CDR3 is TGTGCCATCAGTGGGGGATGGGGCGGGGCTACCCTGTACAATGAGCAGTTCTTC. It encodes CAISGGWGGATLYNEQFF. J is TRBJ2-1 and V is TRBV10-3, with D tentatively TRBD2 (6 bases). The CDR3 extends over 18 amino acids. Germline values: CDR1 ENHRY, CDR2 SYGVKD. Trimming shortened V by 4 bases and J by 4 bases, and 23 bases separated the two germline ends.

Many counts were recorded for this clonotype. This sequence joins TRBV18 and TRBJ1-1, with 7 positions matching TRBD1. Germline assignment: CDR1 KGHSH and CDR2 LQKENI. The CDR3 contains 15 residues. The ends lost 0 bases at V and 1 base at J; junction bases unmatched: 2. The CDR3: CASSPPTGRNTEAFF. The CDR3 DNA reads as TGTGCCAGCTCACCACCGACAGGGAGGAACACTGAAGCTTTCTTT.

Ten or more counts support this clonotype. V is TRBV7-2 and J is TRBJ2-2, with no clear D. The germline V gene has CDR1 SGHTA and CDR2 FQGNSA. V lost 5 bases and J lost 6, with 13 bases in between. The CDR3 contains 14 residues. The chain's CDR3 is CASSTRASSGELFF. The DNA of the CDR3 is TGTGCCAGCAGCACCCGGGCCTCTTCCGGGGAGCTGTTTTTT.

This clonotype was seen a few times. This chain links TRBV6-1 with TRBJ2-7, with D unresolved. Germline CDR1 reads MNHNS; CDR2 reads SASEGT. The V and J ends lost 10 bases and 4 bases respectively, with 26 bases between them. The CDR3 runs 16 residues. The CDR3 nucleotides are TGTGCCACCGAGAAGACATACGACTTCGAAGGATACGAGCAGTACTTC. Translation: CATEKTYDFEGYEQYF.

The chain joins TRBV7-8 to TRBJ2-7; 10 bases map to TRBD2. This CDR3 has 16 amino acids. Germline-derived CDR1 and CDR2 are SGHVS and FQNEAQ. Unmatched junction bases numbered 8, after V lost 1 base and J lost 5 bases. As DNA, the CDR3 is TGTGCCAGCAGCTTAGGCCCTAGCGGGAGTCAGGACGAGCAGTACTTC. Its protein product is CASSLGPSGSQDEQYF. Supplemented by reference TRBV7-8 and TRBJ2-7, the full variable domain reads GAGVSQSPRYKVAKRGQDVALRCDPISGHVSLFWYQQALGQGPEFLTYFQNEAQLDKSGLPSDRFFAERPEGSVSTLKIQRTQQEDSAVYLCASSLGPSGSQDEQYFGPGTRLTVT.

The rearrangement uses TRBV29-1 and TRBJ2-1, with TRBD2 matching over 8 bases. Germline loops: CDR1 SQVTM, CDR2 ANQGSEA. This CDR3 is 17 amino acids long. V trimming: 5 bases; J trimming: 6 bases; junction bases outside the gene matches: 18. The DNA for the CDR3 is TGCAGCGTTCCATCACGACGCGGGGGCACTAGCGGCAATGAGCAGTTCTTC. Its translation: CSVPSRRGGTSGNEQFF.

Many counts were recorded for this clonotype. In DNA, the CDR3 is TGTGCCAGCAGCCCCCCCGGTGGGGGCAATGAGCAGTTCTTC. Translated, it gives CASSPPGGGNEQFF. The chain carries TRBV18 and TRBJ2-1; D assignment may be TRBD1 or TRBD2 (5 bases each). The length of the CDR3 is 14 residues. CDR1 and CDR2 from the germline V gene are KGHSH and LQKENI. Between the trimmed V and J ends, which lost 8 bases and 6 bases, there was a span of 17 bases.

This clonotype was recorded at least ten times. The gene calls are TRBV2 and TRBJ2-1, with D maybe TRBD1 (7 bases). V lost 5 bases and J lost 5, with 10 bases in between. The CDR3 has 13 amino acids. Germline-derived CDR1 and CDR2 are SNHLY and FYNNEI. In nucleotides, the CDR3 is TGTGCCAGCAGTCAGGGGGGAGACAATGAGCAGTTCTTC. Protein product: CASSQGGDNEQFF.

This clonotype was detected only a few times. CDR3 protein: CASSPRGGGYGTGELFF. The CDR3 DNA reads TGCGCCAGCAGCCCCCGAGGAGGGGGGTACGGCACCGGGGAGCTGTTTTTT. This chain links TRBV4-1 with TRBJ2-2; D tentatively reads TRBD1 or TRBD2 (6 bases each). CDR3 length equals 17 residues. V lost 4 bases, J lost 4 bases, and 19 bases lay in between. Looked up from germline, CDR1 is MGHRA and CDR2 is YSYEKL.

This clonotype was recorded many times. The chain has TRBV10-3 and TRBJ2-3, with 9 bases matching TRBD2. With 6 bases clipped from V and 5 bases from J, the junction kept 9 bases outside the gene matches. Germline CDR1 reads ENHRY; CDR2 reads SYGVKD. The CDR3 length is 15 residues. CDR3 nucleotide sequence: TGTGCCATCAGGGCGGCGGGAGGGCGGGGAGATACGCAGTATTTT. It specifies CAIRAAGGRGDTQYF.

Here the CDR3 DNA reads TGTGCCAGCAGAAAGGGGGATAATTCACCCCTCCACTTT. Its protein is CASRKGDNSPLHF. The V gene is TRBV2, the J gene TRBJ1-6; a possible D gene is TRBD1 (6 bases). Trimming took 6 bases from V and 5 from J, leaving 8 bases between them. The germline V gene has CDR1 SNHLY and CDR2 FYNNEI. The CDR3 spans 13 residues.

This clonotype was picked up many times. J is TRBJ1-1 and V is TRBV2, with 11 nucleotides matching TRBD1. CDR3 length: 16 residues. The germline CDR1 and CDR2 sequences are SNHLY and FYNNEI. With V trimmed by 7 bases and J by 5 bases, 12 bases remained unmatched. The CDR3 sequence is CASTMRTGGTKTEAFF. CDR3 nucleotides: TGTGCCAGCACCATGAGGACAGGGGGCACGAAAACTGAAGCTTTCTTT. Combining the CDR3 with reference TRBV2 and TRBJ1-1 gives the whole variable domain EPEVTQTPSHQVTQMGQEVILRCVPISNHLYFYWYRQILGQKVEFLVSFYNNEISEKSEIFDDQFSVERPDGSNFTLKIRSTKLEDSAMYFCASTMRTGGTKTEAFFGQGTRLTVV.

This clonotype was observed at least ten times. The rearrangement links TRBV6-1 to TRBJ2-3; D is unclear. V lost 5 bases, J lost 0 bases, and 9 bases lay in between. In germline, CDR1 is MNHNS, CDR2 SASEGT. CDR3 length: 14 amino acids. The CDR3 DNA reads as TGTGCCAGCAGTCCTGCTATAAGCACAGATACGCAGTATTTT. Residues: CASSPAISTDTQYF.

This clonotype turned up a few times. This chain links TRBV5-1 with TRBJ2-2; 7 bases align to TRBD2. The CDR3 is made up of 14 amino acids. V trimming: 4 bases; J trimming: 5 bases; junction bases outside the gene matches: 5. The V gene's germline CDR1 is SGHRS and CDR2 YFSETQ. CDR3 region: CASSVTSNTGELFF. The CDR3 DNA follows: TGCGCCAGCAGCGTGACTAGCAATACCGGGGAGCTGTTTTTT.